The 31 T cell receptor beta chains below come from one sample, sequenced in a study of shared clonotypes between healthy human individuals. Profiled with immunoSEQ multiplex PCR; TCRdb holds only in-frame clones, not every one. Of over 400,000 clones in the sample, approximately 81% are singletons; the top ten hold more than 9.5%. Sequencing was carried out using PBMCs. All receptors derive from a middle-aged woman in good health. Some clones in this sample may be carry-over from other donors' samples.

This rearrangement joins TRBV2 to TRBJ2-7; the match to TRBD2 covers 7 bases. The germline V gene encodes CDR1 SNHLY and CDR2 FYNNEI. This CDR3 region has 15 residues. V lost 2 bases to trimming and J lost 2 bases; unmatched junction nucleotides: 6. DNA for the CDR3: TGTGCCAGCAGTGAATCGGGGGGTTGGACCTACGAGCAGTACTTC. It yields the protein CASSESGGWTYEQYF.

This CDR3 reads CASSSGPRDEQYF. CDR3 DNA sequence: TGTGCCAGCAGCTCCGGCCCCCGCGACGAGCAGTACTTC. The rearrangement uses TRBV7-9 and TRBJ2-7; D is uncertain. Germline CDR1 SEHNR, CDR2 FQNEAQ (reference sequence). Trimming took 4 bases from V and 5 from J, leaving 12 bases between them. The CDR3 contains 13 residues.

The V call is TRBV10-3, the J call TRBJ2-5; 10 bases map to TRBD2. Germline V gene data show CDR1 as ENHRY and CDR2 as SYGVKD. With V trimmed by 2 bases and J by 2 bases, 5 bases remained unmatched. The CDR3 is 16 residues long. The CDR3 DNA follows: TGTGCCATCAGTGAGGGAGCGGGAGGGAATCAAGAGACCCAGTACTTC. It encodes CAISEGAGGNQETQYF.

This clone was seen more than once but under ten times. V usage is TRBV28 and J usage is TRBJ2-1; D is unresolved. The CDR3 is made up of 12 amino acids. V was shortened by 3 bases and J by 7 bases, with 7 bases between the two germline ends. Germline assignment: CDR1 MDHEN and CDR2 SYDVKM. As DNA, the CDR3 is TGTGCCAGCAGTTTTAATCGGAATGAGCAGTTCTTC. It yields the protein CASSFNRNEQFF.

J is TRBJ1-2 and V is TRBV30; D not resolved. V lost 0 bases, J lost 7 bases, and 12 bases lay in between. This CDR3 is 13 amino acids long. Germline values: CDR1 GTSNPN, CDR2 SVGIG (reference sequence). For the CDR3, the DNA is TGTGCCTGGAGTGTAAGTGACGGCATTGGCTACACCTTC. Residues: CAWSVSDGIGYTF.

A note on this clone: With a far larger clone one base away, a read error is the likely cause. The chain has TRBV28 and TRBJ2-3; D is unresolved. Trimming shortened V by 6 bases and J by 3 bases, and 10 bases separated the two germline ends. Per germline, CDR1 MDHEN and CDR2 SYDVKM. The CDR3 sequence is 13 residues long. The CDR3 reads CASSSPWTDTQYF. CDR3 nucleotides: TGTGCCAGCAGCAGTCCCTGGACAGATACGCAGTATTTT.

The V gene is TRBV6-1, the J gene TRBJ2-7; 9 nucleotides line up with TRBD1. The V and J ends lost 10 bases and 2 bases, in that order; junction bases with no gene match: 9. CDR1 and CDR2 from the germline V gene are MNHNS and SASEGT. The CDR3 contains 14 residues. CDR3 loop: CATPRTGVPYEQYF. The DNA of the CDR3 is TGTGCCACACCGAGGACAGGGGTCCCCTACGAGCAGTACTTC.

In regard to this clone: At one end the junction does not follow the germline gene, possibly because of a read error. The chain uses TRBV7-8 and TRBJ2-7; no clear D gene. CDR1 and CDR2 (germline): SGHVS, FQNEAQ. CDR3 length equals 15 residues. The CDR3 DNA is TGTACCAGCAGTTCCCTCCGCTACTCACCCTACGAGCAGTACTTC. Its protein product is CTSSSLRYSPYEQYF.

This clone came up once. The chain carries TRBV5-4 and TRBJ1-2, with no clear D. Germline V lookup: CDR1 SGHNT, CDR2 YYREEE (reference sequence). This CDR3 spans 17 amino acids. Trimming cost V 3 bases and J 0 bases, with 18 bases left between them. CDR3 sequence: CASSSARETATNYGYTF. CDR3 DNA sequence: TGTGCCAGCAGCTCCGCCCGCGAAACAGCAACTAACTATGGCTACACCTTC. The full variable domain, rest sourced from reference TRBV5-4 and TRBJ1-2, is ETGVTQSPTHLIKTRGQQVTLRCSSQSGHNTVSWYQQALGQGPQFIFQYYREEENGRGNFPPRFSGLQFPNYSSELNVNALELDDSALYLCASSSARETATNYGYTFGSGTRLTVV.

With regard to this clone: This CDR3 is also generated by other DNA sequences in the sample. This chain links TRBV5-1 with TRBJ2-7; 8 nucleotides match TRBD2. This CDR3 comprises 14 residues. The ends lost 0 bases at V and 2 bases at J; junction bases unmatched: 1. Germline assignment: CDR1 SGHRS and CDR2 YFSETQ. The CDR3 DNA reads as TGCGCCAGCAGCTTGGGAGCGGGGGCCTACGAGCAGTACTTC. Translated: CASSLGAGAYEQYF.

The V and J genes are TRBV11-2 and TRBJ2-1, with TRBD1 matching over 8 bases. V lost 5 bases to trimming and J lost 5 bases; unmatched junction nucleotides: 8. The germline V gene has CDR1 SGHAT and CDR2 FQNNGV. The CDR3 is made up of 15 amino acids. CDR3 sequence: CASSDIRGQDNEQFF. The CDR3 bases are TGTGCCAGCAGCGACATCAGGGGGCAAGACAATGAGCAGTTCTTC.

On this clone itself: With a far larger clone one base away, a read error is the likely cause. CDR3 nucleotides: TGTGTCAGCAGCTTAGGGGAAGGGCAGCCCCAGCATTTT. It specifies CVSSLGEGQPQHF. The rearrangement links TRBV7-9 to TRBJ1-5; TRBD1 is a possible D gene (5 bases). The CDR3 length is 13 residues. Germline V gene lookup returns CDR1 SEHNR and CDR2 FQNEAQ (reference sequence). Supplemented by reference TRBV7-9 and TRBJ1-5, the full variable domain reads DTGVSQNPRHKITKRGQNVTFRCDPISEHNRLYWYRQTLGQGPEFLTYFQNEAQLEKSRLLSDRFSAERPKGSFSTLEIQRTEQGDSAMYLCVSSLGEGQPQHFGDGTRLSIL.

This clone was counted ten times or more. Other DNA variants within this sample encode the same CDR3. This rearrangement joins TRBV7-3 to TRBJ1-1; D is unresolved. The germline V gene has CDR1 SGHTA and CDR2 FQGTGA. The CDR3 has 14 amino acids. Trimming cost V 1 base and J 4 bases, with 10 bases left between them. In nucleotides, the CDR3 is TGTGCCAGCAGCTTAATGGGCCCGGGCACTGAAGCTTTCTTT. As protein: CASSLMGPGTEAFF.

Of note for this clone: A far more abundant clone sits one base away, making this likely a read error. Within the sample, other DNA sequences also encode this same CDR3. The V gene is TRBV29-1, the J gene TRBJ2-1; 9 bases line up with TRBD2. CDR3 size: 15 residues. In germline, CDR1 is SQVTM, CDR2 ANQGSEA. The CDR3 loop is CSVEEFASGKGEQFF. For the CDR3, the DNA is TGTAGCGTTGAAGAGTTCGCTAGCGGGAAAGGGGAGCAGTTCTTC.

This chain uses TRBV6-1 with TRBJ2-7; a weak D match, TRBD1 (5 bases). Germline CDR1 MNHNS, CDR2 SASEGT. This CDR3 is built from 13 residues. V lost 6 bases to trimming and J lost 7 bases, with 16 bases between them. This CDR3 is CASRDTPGSEQYF. The DNA of the CDR3 is TGTGCCAGCAGGGACACCCCTGGGTCGGAGCAGTACTTC.

The V and J genes are TRBV2 and TRBJ1-3; D is undetermined. CDR1 and CDR2 from the germline V gene are SNHLY and FYNNEI. V dropped 4 bases and J dropped 0 bases, with 10 bases sitting between them. This CDR3 contains 15 residues. The DNA of the CDR3 is TGTGCCAGCAGTGCCGAGGTCCACTCTGGAAACACCATATATTTT. Translating gives CASSAEVHSGNTIYF.

V is TRBV19 and J is TRBJ1-1, with 8 bases aligning to TRBD1. In germline, CDR1 is LNHDA, CDR2 SQIVND (reference sequence). The CDR3 totals 13 residues. Trimming took 5 bases from V and 5 from J; bases not matched to a gene: 4. The CDR3 region has the DNA TGTGCCAGTAGTCAGGGGGCAAGAACTGAAGCTTTCTTT. Translation: CASSQGARTEAFF.

The CDR3 spells CASSRVGPIETQYF. CDR3 sequence (DNA): TGTGCCAGCAGCCGAGTGGGACCAATTGAGACCCAGTACTTC. This rearrangement joins TRBV6-5 to TRBJ2-5; either TRBD1 or TRBD2 may fit D (5 bases each). The CDR3 is made up of 14 amino acids. V gave up 6 bases and J gave up 5 bases, with 16 bases separating them. Germline V CDR1 and CDR2: MNHEY, SVGAGI.

J is TRBJ2-7 and V is TRBV7-3; TRBD1 matches at 7 bases. Germline CDR1 reads SGHTA; CDR2 reads FQGTGA. The CDR3 consists of 15 residues. Trimming cost V 1 base and J 6 bases; bases outside gene matches: 9. This chain's CDR3 is CASSLIGGAGGEQYF. In nucleotides, the CDR3 is TGTGCCAGCAGCTTAATAGGGGGCGCTGGCGGCGAGCAGTACTTC.

This chain uses TRBV27 with TRBJ2-2, with 7 bases matching TRBD1. This CDR3 has 18 residues. Losses at the gene ends were 5 bases for V and 2 bases for J; bases not matched to a gene: 14. Germline CDR1 MNHEY, CDR2 SMNVEV (reference sequence). The CDR3 DNA follows: TGTGCCAGCAGTCGACCTTCGTACGACAGGGCTAACACCGGGGAGCTGTTTTTT. This codes for CASSRPSYDRANTGELFF.

This clone was seen a single time. V is TRBV7-2 and J is TRBJ2-2, with D perhaps TRBD1 (5 bases). CDR1 is SGHTA and CDR2 is FQGNSA in the germline V gene. V dropped 2 bases and J dropped 6 bases, with 13 bases sitting between them. The length of the CDR3 is 15 residues. This CDR3 is CASSLSLGQAGELFF. In DNA form, the CDR3 reads TGTGCCAGCAGCTTAAGTTTGGGGCAAGCCGGGGAGCTGTTTTTT.

The CDR3 loop is CASSLAARGSGSNEQFF. The CDR3 DNA is TGTGCCAGCAGCTTAGCGGCCCGGGGGAGCGGTAGCAATGAGCAGTTCTTC. J is TRBJ2-1 and V is TRBV7-2; D is perhaps TRBD2 (6 bases). Between the trimmed V and J ends, which lost 0 bases and 6 bases, there was a span of 18 bases. This CDR3 is 17 amino acids long. Germline CDR1 and CDR2: SGHTA and FQGNSA.

The chain employs TRBV7-9 and TRBJ2-2, with 9 bases aligning to TRBD2. This CDR3 has 18 amino acids. Germline V gene lookup returns CDR1 SEHNR and CDR2 FQNEAQ (reference sequence). V lost 8 bases and J lost 5; bases outside the gene matches: 18. The CDR3 loop is CASCYEASGTIHTGELFF. The DNA for the CDR3 is TGTGCCAGCTGTTATGAAGCTAGCGGGACCATCCATACCGGGGAGCTGTTTTTT.

With regard to this clone: A far larger clone differs by one base, so this is likely a read error. This CDR3 is also generated by other DNA sequences in the sample. V is TRBV29-1 and J is TRBJ1-2, with 8 nucleotides matching TRBD1. The CDR3 consists of 14 residues. Germline assignment: CDR1 SQVTM and CDR2 ANQGSEA. The J segment lost 2 bases and the V segment lost 6 bases, leaving 8 bases of the junction unmatched. CDR3 coding DNA: TGCAGCGTAATCACTAGGACAGGGAACTATGGCTACACCTTC. This translates into CSVITRTGNYGYTF.

The CDR3 is CASSGGTSGASSYEQYF. CDR3 DNA: TGCGCCAGCAGCGGCGGGACTAGCGGAGCGAGCTCCTACGAGCAGTACTTC. The chain employs TRBV5-1 and TRBJ2-7; TRBD2 aligns across 11 bases. From germline, CDR1 is SGHRS and CDR2 YFSETQ. V shed 4 bases, J shed 0 bases, and the junction held 9 bases outside the gene matches. This CDR3 has 17 residues.

About this clone: The sample carries other DNA sequences with the same CDR3. The CDR3 reads CASSLRQGTEAFF. DNA of the CDR3: TGTGCCAGCAGCTTAAGACAGGGTACTGAAGCTTTCTTT. The chain joins TRBV7-3 to TRBJ1-1; TRBD1 aligns across 7 bases. The junction had 1 base not matched to a gene; V was cut back by 1 base and J by 5 bases. CDR3 size: 13 residues. CDR1 and CDR2 (germline): SGHTA, FQGTGA.

The rearrangement uses TRBV12-1 and TRBJ2-7; the tabulated D call, TRBD1, remains unverified against the DNA. TRBV12-1 is listed as a pseudogene. The CDR3 has 15 amino acids. The CDR3 coding sequence is TGTGCCAGCAGCTCGTTGGGACAGGCCGAGAGGGAGCAGTACTTC. This encodes CASSSLGQAEREQYF.

The count of this clone is one. The CDR3 region has the DNA TGTGCCAGCAGCGAAGACAGGGGATACGAGCAGTACTTC. Translated, it gives CASSEDRGYEQYF. The chain recombines TRBV11-2 with TRBJ2-7; TRBD1 matches 8 bases. After removal of 5 bases from V and 4 bases from J, the junction contained 4 bases not matched to a gene. The CDR3 has 13 residues. Per the germline V gene, CDR1 is SGHAT and CDR2 is FQNNGV.

The chain joins TRBV15 to TRBJ2-1; a weak D match, TRBD2 (5 bases). Germline lookup yields CDR1 LNHNV and CDR2 YYDKDF (reference sequence). V dropped 8 bases and J dropped 6 bases, with 11 bases sitting between them. The CDR3 loop spans 12 amino acids. The CDR3 DNA is TGTGCCACCGGCGGGTTCGGCAATGAGCAGTTCTTC. Encoded protein: CATGGFGNEQFF.

V gene TRBV7-9 combines with J gene TRBJ2-5; 8 positions match TRBD2. Trimming removed 3 bases from V and 4 bases from J; junction bases left unmatched: 4. Germline V gene data show CDR1 as SEHNR and CDR2 as FQNEAQ (reference sequence). The CDR3 covers 14 residues. The CDR3 reads CASSLIAGGETQYF. The CDR3 coding sequence is TGTGCCAGCAGCTTGATTGCGGGAGGAGAGACCCAGTACTTC.

The chain combines TRBV14 with TRBJ2-1; D possibly matches TRBD1 or TRBD2 (5 bases each). Deletions cut 0 bases from V and 12 bases from J, with 12 bases between. The germline CDR1 and CDR2 sequences are SGHDN and FVKESK. The CDR3 consists of 13 residues. The chain's CDR3 is CASSQDWGRRQFF. In nucleotides, the CDR3 is TGTGCCAGCAGCCAAGATTGGGGACGGAGGCAGTTCTTC.